These 27 T cell receptor beta chains were sequenced from one sample in a study of T cell responses to AZD1222 COVID-19 vaccine. Sequencing was performed with immunoSEQ multiplex PCR; in TCRdb, only in-frame clones are kept and a portion is missing. The sample has approximately 120,000 clones, 80% to 90% seen once. Sequences were derived from peripheral blood, sampled on day 0 of AZD1222 vaccination. These receptors all stem from an adult in good health.

This clone has a single count. The CDR3 here is CASSLVGSRSTDTQYF. The CDR3 bases are TGTGCCAGCAGCTTGGTGGGCTCGCGTAGCACAGATACGCAGTATTTT. The chain combines TRBV5-6 with TRBJ2-3; D is uncertain. The length of the CDR3 is 16 residues. Trimming left V 0 bases short and J 0 bases short, with 11 bases between. Germline loops: CDR1 SGHDT, CDR2 YYEEEE.

J is TRBJ1-5 and V is TRBV6-5; 8 nucleotides match TRBD1. J lost 6 bases, V lost 6 bases, and 4 bases had no gene match. Germline CDR1 is MNHEY and CDR2 is SVGAGI. The CDR3 covers 13 residues. CDR3 in DNA: TGTGCCAGCAGCCCGGACAGGGCTCAGCCCCAGCATTTT. Its translation: CASSPDRAQPQHF.

The rearrangement joins TRBV3-1 (or the pseudogene TRBV3-2) to TRBJ1-2, with D possibly TRBD1 on 5 matching bases. The ends were cut back, 3 bases at V and 8 bases at J, with 19 bases in the middle. This CDR3 has 15 residues. CDR1 LGHDT and CDR2 YNNKEL come from the germline V gene (reference sequence). The CDR3 nucleotides read TGTGCCAGCAGCCAGAACCAGGGAGGCCGGTGGGGCTACACCTTC. Translation gives CASSQNQGGRWGYTF.

The chain employs TRBV6-4 and TRBJ2-1; D gene uncertain. Germline CDR1 and CDR2: MRHNA and SNTAGT. CDR3 length equals 15 residues. The V end was cut by 3 bases, the J end by 0 bases, with 9 bases between. CDR3 in DNA: TGTGCCAGCAGTGAGGGCCCGAGCTCCTACAATGAGCAGTTCTTC. This codes for CASSEGPSSYNEQFF.

CDR3 protein: CASSFGGGLADTQYF. CDR3 DNA sequence: TGTGCCAGCAGCTTCGGGGGCGGCCTAGCAGATACGCAGTATTTT. The rearrangement links TRBV7-2 to TRBJ2-3; either TRBD1 or TRBD2 may supply D (6 bases each). Per the germline V gene, CDR1 is SGHTA and CDR2 is FQGNSA. The CDR3 extends over 15 amino acids. V was shortened by 3 bases and J by 4 bases, with 14 bases between the two germline ends.

V gene TRBV9 combines with J gene TRBJ2-2; D may be TRBD2 (6 bases). The CDR3 is made up of 17 amino acids. Germline V gene data show CDR1 as SGDLS and CDR2 as YYNGEE. The V end was cut by 0 bases, the J end by 4 bases, with 16 bases between. CDR3 region: CASSVGGGPFGTGELFF. CDR3 bases: TGTGCCAGCAGCGTAGGGGGAGGCCCCTTCGGCACCGGGGAGCTGTTTTTT.

The V call is TRBV19, the J call TRBJ2-7; TRBD1 or TRBD2 may be the D gene (5 bases each). This CDR3 contains 15 residues. CDR1 is LNHDA and CDR2 is SQIVND in the germline V gene (reference sequence). Trimming removed 3 bases at V and 0 bases at J, with 12 bases between. The CDR3 DNA is TGTGCCAGTAGTATGACGTCAGGGAGCTCCTACGAGCAGTACTTC. The encoded protein is CASSMTSGSSYEQYF.

In DNA, the CDR3 is TGCGCCAGCAGTCAATTTACAGAAGATTATGGCTACACCTTC. Its protein product is CASSQFTEDYGYTF. J is TRBJ1-2 and V is TRBV23-1; D remains unclear. TRBV23-1 falls under the ORF class, with uncertain function. V was pared by 1 base and J by 5 bases, with 11 bases between. The CDR3 is 14 amino acids.

The chain recombines TRBV5-1 with TRBJ1-1; TRBD1 is a possible D gene (6 bases). Germline values: CDR1 SGHRS, CDR2 YFSETQ. V gave up 2 bases and J gave up 6 bases, with 11 bases separating them. CDR3 length equals 13 residues. The CDR3 sequence: CASSFRQDAEAFF. Here the CDR3 DNA reads TGCGCCAGCAGCTTCCGACAGGACGCTGAAGCTTTCTTT.

This chain links TRBV24-1 with TRBJ2-2; 9 nucleotides line up with TRBD1. This CDR3 region has 15 residues. In germline, CDR1 is KGHDR, CDR2 SFDVKD. V shed 1 base and J 5 bases; nucleotides not matched to a gene: 1. The CDR3 DNA is TGTGCCACCAGTGATTTCGACAGGGGGACCGGGGAGCTGTTTTTT. Protein product: CATSDFDRGTGELFF.

This clone was detected only a few times. The V and J genes are TRBV3-1 (or the pseudogene TRBV3-2) and TRBJ1-3; D unclear. V was cut by 3 bases and J by 3 bases, with 6 bases left in between. From germline, CDR1 is LGHDT and CDR2 YNNKEL (reference sequence). This CDR3 has 13 residues. The CDR3 is CASSQSFGNTIYF. The CDR3 bases are TGTGCCAGCAGCCAGAGTTTTGGAAACACCATATATTTT.

The rearrangement uses TRBV15 and TRBJ2-2, with 10 positions matching TRBD2. Per the germline V gene, CDR1 is LNHNV and CDR2 is YYDKDF (reference sequence). This CDR3 contains 22 residues. The V segment lost 5 bases and the J segment 6 bases; nucleotides outside the gene matches: 27. The CDR3 protein is CATSPRIPLWLLAGDRPGELFF. CDR3 in DNA: TGTGCCACCAGCCCAAGAATCCCCTTATGGCTGCTAGCGGGAGACCGACCCGGGGAGCTGTTTTTT. The variable domain in full, with the rest retrieved from reference TRBV15 and TRBJ2-2, is DAMVIQNPRYQVTQFGKPVTLSCSQTLNHNVMYWYQQKSSQAPKLLFHYYDKDFNNEADTPDNFQSRRPNTSFCFLDIRSPGLGDTAMYLCATSPRIPLWLLAGDRPGELFFGEGSRLTVL.

V usage is TRBV12-3 or TRBV12-4 and J usage is TRBJ2-7; no clear D gene. The CDR3 covers 13 residues. Trimming left V 4 bases short and J 0 bases short, with 7 bases between. The CDR3 spells CASSSSASYEQYF. The CDR3 nucleotides read TGTGCCAGCAGTTCAAGCGCCTCCTACGAGCAGTACTTC.

This chain links TRBV5-4 with TRBJ2-7, with 9 bases lining up with TRBD1. The CDR3 sequence is 14 residues long. Losses at the gene ends were 3 bases for V and 0 bases for J; bases not matched to a gene: 1. Germline CDR1 and CDR2: SGHNT and YYREEE (reference sequence). The CDR3 DNA follows: TGTGCCAGCAGCTGGACAGGGGTCTCCTACGAGCAGTACTTC. It yields the protein CASSWTGVSYEQYF.

CDR3: CASSLGLSLSQADTQYF. The CDR3 DNA follows: TGTGCCAGCAGCTTAGGTTTATCCCTATCTCAGGCAGATACGCAGTATTTT. This chain joins TRBV7-2 and TRBJ2-3, with no clear D. The CDR3 has 17 amino acids. CDR1 is SGHTA, CDR2 FQGNSA, per germline. Deletions cut 1 base from V and 4 bases from J, with 18 bases between.

This chain joins TRBV11-2 and TRBJ2-7; TRBD2 might be the D (6 bases). Germline V gene lookup returns CDR1 SGHAT and CDR2 FQNNGV. This CDR3 is built from 14 residues. Trimming pared 3 bases from V and 6 bases from J, leaving 15 bases between. The CDR3 loop is CASSLVGGTGEQYF. In nucleotides, the CDR3 is TGTGCCAGCAGCTTGGTCGGCGGGACGGGCGAGCAGTACTTC.

This chain links TRBV6-5 with TRBJ1-3; TRBD1 might be the D (6 bases). This CDR3 has 14 residues. Trimming took off 6 bases at V and 8 bases at J, with 17 bases between the two ends. Germline CDR1 MNHEY, CDR2 SVGAGI. CDR3 in DNA: TGTGCCAGCAGCACTCGGGACATCGGGGACACCATATATTTT. This encodes CASSTRDIGDTIYF.

The chain has TRBV19 and TRBJ1-2; possible D gene TRBD1, 6 bases. This CDR3 spans 21 amino acids. CDR1 and CDR2 from the germline V gene are LNHDA and SQIVND (reference sequence). Trimming pared 3 bases from V and 0 bases from J, leaving 29 bases between. DNA of the CDR3: TGTGCCAGTAGTATGGGGGACCAGCGGGGGCGTGTCAACCCGTCTAACTATGGCTACACCTTC. This sequence encodes CASSMGDQRGRVNPSNYGYTF.

The J gene is TRBJ2-3, the V gene TRBV6-4; D is ambiguous. The V gene lost 0 bases and the J gene lost 8 bases, with 3 bases spanning the gap. Germline CDR1 reads MRHNA; CDR2 reads SNTAGT. The CDR3 is 11 amino acids. This chain's CDR3 is CASSDSVTQYF. DNA of the CDR3: TGTGCCAGCAGTGACTCGGTTACGCAGTATTTT.

This chain connects TRBV9 to TRBJ1-2; D is undetermined. CDR3 length: 13 residues. The germline V gene has CDR1 SGDLS and CDR2 YYNGEE. Trimming pared 3 bases from V and 1 base from J, leaving 7 bases between. Here the CDR3 DNA reads TGTGCCAGCAGCGCGACGGTTAACTATGGCTACACCTTC. This gives the protein CASSATVNYGYTF.

V and J are TRBV28 and TRBJ2-1; D is perhaps TRBD2 (6 bases). The germline gives CDR1 MDHEN, CDR2 SYDVKM. CDR3 size: 15 residues. V was shortened by 8 bases and J by 7 bases, with 21 bases between the two germline ends. This chain's CDR3 is CASRPLAELANEQFF. The CDR3 nucleotides read TGTGCCAGCCGCCCCCTGGCGGAACTAGCTAATGAGCAGTTCTTC.

This clone was observed once. This chain connects TRBV7-9 to TRBJ1-1; D ambiguous. Germline-derived CDR1 and CDR2 are SEHNR and FQNEAQ (reference sequence). This CDR3 spans 12 amino acids. Between the trimmed V and J ends, which lost 1 base and 8 bases, there was a span of 8 bases. CDR3 sequence: CASSLVRQEAFF. Written as DNA, the CDR3 is TGTGCCAGCAGCTTAGTGAGGCAGGAAGCTTTCTTT.

This rearrangement joins TRBV19 to TRBJ2-1, with a possible D match to TRBD2 (6 bases). Trimming took 2 bases from V and 8 from J, leaving 16 bases between them. Germline-derived CDR1 and CDR2 are LNHDA and SQIVND (reference sequence). The CDR3 totals 15 residues. CDR3 nucleotide sequence: TGTGCCAGTAGTATATTCCCGGGAGTAGGTGATGAGCAGTTCTTC. Translating it yields CASSIFPGVGDEQFF. The whole variable domain, filled in from reference TRBV19 and TRBJ2-1, reads DGGITQSPKYLFRKEGQNVTLSCEQNLNHDAMYWYRQDPGQGLRLIYYSQIVNDFQKGDIAEGYSVSREKKESFPLTVTSAQKNPTAFYLCASSIFPGVGDEQFFGPGTRLTVL.

The J gene is TRBJ2-1, the V gene TRBV7-9; D remains unclear. The V gene lost 2 bases and the J gene lost 8 bases, with 4 bases spanning the gap. Germline loops: CDR1 SEHNR, CDR2 FQNEAQ (reference sequence). This CDR3 region has 11 residues. The CDR3 is CASSLMDEQFF. As DNA, the CDR3 is TGTGCCAGCAGCTTAATGGATGAGCAGTTCTTC.

The rearrangement links TRBV5-6 to TRBJ1-2, with 8 bases matching TRBD1. The germline V gene encodes CDR1 SGHDT and CDR2 YYEEEE. The CDR3 extends over 18 amino acids. V lost 3 bases, J lost 1 base, and 14 bases stayed unmatched. CDR3 protein: CASSSEDRVILFNYGYTF. The CDR3 DNA is TGTGCCAGCAGCTCCGAGGACAGGGTGATATTGTTTAACTATGGCTACACCTTC.

The chain links TRBV29-1 to TRBJ1-1; perhaps TRBD1 as D (6 bases). Germline loops: CDR1 SQVTM, CDR2 ANQGSEA. This CDR3 contains 12 residues. Trimming removed 3 bases at V and 4 bases at J, with 9 bases between. CDR3 protein: CSVERGGTEAFF. The CDR3 DNA reads TGCAGCGTTGAGAGGGGGGGCACTGAAGCTTTCTTT.

The table lists this clone with a few counts. CDR3 DNA: TGTGCCAGCAGCCGTAGGATTAGCGGGAGATCGGGTCAAGAGACCCAGTACTTC. This sequence encodes CASSRRISGRSGQETQYF. This chain links TRBV7-2 with TRBJ2-5; 9 nucleotides agree with TRBD2. Trimming at V came to 5 bases and at J to 2 bases, leaving 15 bases not matched to a gene. The CDR3 is 18 residues long. In germline, CDR1 is SGHTA, CDR2 FQGNSA.